Below are 22 T cell receptor beta chains sequenced from a single sample in a study of immune evolution from preneoplasia to lung adenocarcinoma. Produced via immunoSEQ multiplex PCR; TCRdb's table is partial and in-frame only. The sample has about 6,500 clones; roughly 76% are singletons. Sequencing used FFPE invasive lung adenocarcinoma tissue. Receptor source: a person between 55 and 69 years old with lung adenocarcinoma.

The chain has TRBV27 and TRBJ2-7; D is undetermined. The V gene's germline CDR1 is MNHEY and CDR2 SMNVEV (reference sequence). CDR3 size: 16 residues. V was pared by 5 bases and J by 2 bases, with 19 bases between. This chain's CDR3 is CASSQARSGTAYEQYF. Written as DNA, the CDR3 is TGTGCCAGCAGTCAAGCTCGGTCAGGTACCGCCTACGAGCAGTACTTC.

The CDR3 region is CATSVRANQPQHF. CDR3 sequence (DNA): TGTGCCACCAGCGTGCGCGCGAATCAGCCCCAGCATTTT. The chain employs TRBV15 and TRBJ1-5; D not resolved. CDR1 and CDR2 (germline): LNHNV, YYDKDF (reference sequence). CDR3 length equals 13 residues. Trimming left V 5 bases short and J 4 bases short, with 9 bases between.

CDR3 region: CASSVSGTSGNTIYF. CDR3 nucleotide sequence: TGTGCCAGCAGTGTCTCGGGGACCTCTGGAAACACCATATATTTT. The V and J genes are TRBV6-1 and TRBJ1-3; D is perhaps TRBD1 (5 bases). Trimming pared 4 bases from V and 0 bases from J, leaving 10 bases between. The CDR3 has 15 amino acids. Germline values: CDR1 MNHNS, CDR2 SASEGT.

The chain couples TRBV5-1 to TRBJ2-7; 7 bases map to TRBD2. Germline lookup yields CDR1 SGHRS and CDR2 YFSETQ. V lost 0 bases, J lost 6 bases, and 12 bases stayed unmatched. The CDR3 loop spans 16 amino acids. DNA of the CDR3: TGCGCCAGCAGCTTGGTTCTCGCGGGAGCAACAGCCGAGCAGTACTTC. Its protein product is CASSLVLAGATAEQYF.

This clone showed up just once. This sequence joins TRBV5-6 and TRBJ2-2, with a possible D match to TRBD2 (7 bases). Trimming took 3 bases from V and 5 from J, leaving 14 bases between them. The CDR3 consists of 15 residues. CDR1 SGHDT and CDR2 YYEEEE come from the germline V gene. The CDR3 nucleotides are TGTGCCAGCAGCTCGCTAGGGGGGGGAACCGGGGAGCTGTTTTTT. It yields the protein CASSSLGGGTGELFF.

The chain links TRBV5-1 to TRBJ1-5, with D perhaps TRBD1 (5 bases). CDR3 length equals 13 residues. Germline CDR1 reads SGHRS; CDR2 reads YFSETQ. Between the trimmed V and J ends, which lost 3 bases and 2 bases, there was a span of 6 bases. This CDR3 reads CASSWDGNQPQHF. The CDR3 nucleotides read TGCGCCAGCAGCTGGGACGGCAATCAGCCCCAGCATTTT.

The chain combines TRBV9 with TRBJ2-7; D is perhaps TRBD1 (5 bases). The CDR3 spans 16 residues. Germline CDR1 is SGDLS and CDR2 is YYNGEE. V was cut by 4 bases and J by 0 bases, with 17 bases left in between. CDR3 DNA sequence: TGTGCCAGCAGCCCTACCCAGGACATTAGCTCCTACGAGCAGTACTTC. Translation gives CASSPTQDISSYEQYF.

This chain connects TRBV19 to TRBJ2-7; D remains unclear. Looked up from germline, CDR1 is LNHDA and CDR2 is SQIVND (reference sequence). There are 14 residues in the CDR3. Trimming took off 4 bases at V and 2 bases at J, with 12 bases between the two ends. The CDR3 sequence is CASSRTEPPYEQYF. DNA of the CDR3: TGTGCCAGTAGTAGGACGGAACCACCCTACGAGCAGTACTTC.

CDR3 in DNA: TGCGCCAGCAGTGAGAAGGGGGCGGTTACCGGGGAGCTGTTTTTT. Its protein product is CASSEKGAVTGELFF. This chain connects TRBV10-1 to TRBJ2-2, with TRBD1 matching 7 bases. V shed 2 bases and J 5 bases; nucleotides not matched to a gene: 5. Germline lookup yields CDR1 WNHNN and CDR2 SYGVQD (reference sequence). This CDR3 spans 15 amino acids.

This clone is classed as large. The V gene is TRBV7-8, the J gene TRBJ2-7; perhaps TRBD2 as D (5 bases). Looked up from germline, CDR1 is SGHVS and CDR2 is FQNEAQ. This CDR3 has 12 residues. With 5 bases removed from V and 5 bases from J, the gap between germline ends came to 10 bases. This CDR3 reads CASSPTGDEQYF. The CDR3 DNA sequence: TGTGCCAGCAGCCCCACCGGGGACGAGCAGTACTTC.

The V gene is TRBV2, the J gene TRBJ2-7, with D tentatively TRBD1 or TRBD2 (5 bases each). Trimming shortened V by 6 bases and J by 7 bases, and 10 bases separated the two germline ends. Germline V gene lookup returns CDR1 SNHLY and CDR2 FYNNEI. The CDR3 has 11 amino acids. CDR3 nucleotides: TGTGCCAGCAGGAAGGGACGGGAGCAGTACTTC. Its translation is CASRKGREQYF.

The chain is built from TRBV19 and TRBJ1-4; 10 bases line up with TRBD1. This CDR3 has 15 amino acids. V shed 6 bases and J 6 bases; nucleotides not matched to a gene: 7. Germline assignment: CDR1 LNHDA and CDR2 SQIVND (reference sequence). The CDR3, as DNA: TGTGCCAGTAGAAGCCGACAGGGGGCGGATGAAAAACTGTTTTTT. Its translation: CASRSRQGADEKLFF. The entire variable domain, with the rest obtained from reference TRBV19 and TRBJ1-4, is as follows: DGGITQSPKYLFRKEGQNVTLSCEQNLNHDAMYWYRQDPGQGLRLIYYSQIVNDFQKGDIAEGYSVSREKKESFPLTVTSAQKNPTAFYLCASRSRQGADEKLFFGSGTQLSVL.

The table lists this clone with a few counts. The chain recombines TRBV28 with TRBJ1-2, with unresolved D. Germline V CDR1 and CDR2: MDHEN, SYDVKM. V gave up 1 base and J gave up 4 bases, with 1 base separating them. The CDR3 sequence is 11 residues long. CDR3 protein: CASSLSYGYTF. The CDR3 nucleotides are TGTGCCAGCAGTTTATCCTATGGCTACACCTTC.

The chain joins TRBV5-4 to TRBJ2-1; 7 nucleotides align to TRBD1. V lost 0 bases to trimming and J lost 0 bases; unmatched junction nucleotides: 0. The CDR3 sequence is 15 residues long. Germline V gene lookup returns CDR1 SGHNT and CDR2 YYREEE (reference sequence). The CDR3 spells CASSLDRGSYNEQFF. CDR3 in DNA: TGTGCCAGCAGCTTGGACAGGGGCTCCTACAATGAGCAGTTCTTC.

This clone was seen just once. V gene TRBV27 combines with J gene TRBJ2-1, with a weak D call TRBD2 (6 bases). Germline CDR1 is MNHEY and CDR2 is SMNVEV (reference sequence). V lost 8 bases to trimming and J lost 5 bases, with 19 bases between them. CDR3 length equals 15 residues. CDR3 DNA: TGTGCCAGCCGCCCCGGGACGCGGGACCACAATGAGCAGTTCTTC. Its translation: CASRPGTRDHNEQFF.

The chain joins TRBV7-8 to TRBJ2-2; D gene uncertain. This CDR3 comprises 14 residues. Trimming took off 5 bases at V and 3 bases at J, with 10 bases between the two ends. The germline CDR1 and CDR2 sequences are SGHVS and FQNEAQ. The CDR3 loop reads CASSRPLYTGELFF. As DNA, the CDR3 is TGTGCCAGCAGCCGGCCACTTTACACCGGGGAGCTGTTTTTT.

The J gene is TRBJ2-3, the V gene TRBV19; 8 nucleotides match TRBD1. Germline CDR1 reads LNHDA; CDR2 reads SQIVND (reference sequence). The junction had 9 bases not matched to a gene; V was cut back by 4 bases and J by 3 bases. CDR3 length: 16 residues. The chain's CDR3 is CASSTDQGARTDTQYF. CDR3 DNA: TGTGCCAGTAGTACCGACCAGGGGGCAAGGACAGATACGCAGTATTTT.

The chain recombines TRBV28 with TRBJ1-5, with D possibly being TRBD1 (5 bases). Trimming stripped 8 bases from V and 4 bases from J, with 15 bases between. The CDR3 sequence is 14 residues long. CDR1 is MDHEN, CDR2 SYDVKM, per germline. CDR3 region: CASGGGGGNQPQHF. The CDR3, as DNA: TGTGCCAGCGGAGGTGGCGGGGGAAATCAGCCCCAGCATTTT.

This sequence joins TRBV18 and TRBJ1-5, with a tentative D call TRBD1 (5 bases). This CDR3 is 13 amino acids long. Trimming removed 6 bases from V and 1 base from J, with 7 bases in between. Per the germline V gene, CDR1 is KGHSH and CDR2 is LQKENI. The CDR3 reads CASSRGSNQPQHF. DNA for the CDR3: TGTGCCAGCTCTAGGGGAAGCAATCAGCCCCAGCATTTT.

This clone was found once. The genes are TRBV6-1 and TRBJ1-5, with D maybe TRBD1 (6 bases). Per the germline V gene, CDR1 is MNHNS and CDR2 is SASEGT. The CDR3 is made up of 15 amino acids. V was cut by 3 bases and J by 2 bases, with 11 bases left in between. In DNA, the CDR3 is TGTGCCAGCAGTGACTTAGCAGGGGGCAATCAGCCCCAGCATTTT. It specifies CASSDLAGGNQPQHF.

Worth noting for this clone: The junction does not match germline at one end; this may be a read error. Other DNA sequences in the sample encode the same CDR3. The chain carries TRBV7-8 and TRBJ2-7; 11 positions match TRBD1. Germline CDR1 reads SGHVS; CDR2 reads FQNEAQ. CDR3 length: 18 amino acids. The CDR3: CASSLWDRGSFSSYEQYF. CDR3 sequence (DNA): TGTGCCAGCAGCTTATGGGACAGGGGGTCATTCAGCTCCTACGAGCAATACTTC.

V and J are TRBV27 and TRBJ1-5, with no clear D. This CDR3 region has 16 residues. Trimming shortened V by 6 bases and J by 3 bases, and 18 bases separated the two germline ends. CDR1 and CDR2 (germline): MNHEY, SMNVEV (reference sequence). CDR3 nucleotides: TGTGCCAGCAGGAAGAGGCAGATCGGCTTCAATCAGCCCCAGCATTTT. Its translation: CASRKRQIGFNQPQHF.